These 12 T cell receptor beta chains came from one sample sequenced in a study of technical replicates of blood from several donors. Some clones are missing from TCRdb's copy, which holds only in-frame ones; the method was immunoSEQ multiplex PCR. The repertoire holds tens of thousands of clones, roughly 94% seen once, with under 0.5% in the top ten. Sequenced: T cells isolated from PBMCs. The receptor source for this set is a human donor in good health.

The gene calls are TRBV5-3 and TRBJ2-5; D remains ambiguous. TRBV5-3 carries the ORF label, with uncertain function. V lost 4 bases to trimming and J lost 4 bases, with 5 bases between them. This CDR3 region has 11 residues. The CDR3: CARSPVETQYF. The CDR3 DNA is TGTGCCAGAAGCCCAGTAGAGACCCAGTACTTC.

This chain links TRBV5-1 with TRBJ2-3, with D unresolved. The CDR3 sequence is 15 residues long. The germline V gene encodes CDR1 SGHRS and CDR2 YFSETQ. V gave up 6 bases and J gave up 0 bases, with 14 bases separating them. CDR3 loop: CASKTQPSSTDTQYF. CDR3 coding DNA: TGCGCCAGCAAAACACAGCCCTCTAGCACAGATACGCAGTATTTT.

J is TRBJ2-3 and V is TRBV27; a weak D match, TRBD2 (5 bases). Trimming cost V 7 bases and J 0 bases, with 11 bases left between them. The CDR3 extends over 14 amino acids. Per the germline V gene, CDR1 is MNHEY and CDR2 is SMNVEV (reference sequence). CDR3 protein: CASTVGSSTDTQYF. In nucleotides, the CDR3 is TGTGCCAGCACGGTGGGGAGTAGCACAGATACGCAGTATTTT.

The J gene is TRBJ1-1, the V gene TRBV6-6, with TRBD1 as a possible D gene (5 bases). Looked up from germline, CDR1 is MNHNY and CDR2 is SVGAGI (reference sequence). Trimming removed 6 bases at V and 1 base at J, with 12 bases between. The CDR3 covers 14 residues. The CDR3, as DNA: TGTGCCAGCAGCCCGACAGTAAAGAACACTGAAGCTTTCTTT. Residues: CASSPTVKNTEAFF.

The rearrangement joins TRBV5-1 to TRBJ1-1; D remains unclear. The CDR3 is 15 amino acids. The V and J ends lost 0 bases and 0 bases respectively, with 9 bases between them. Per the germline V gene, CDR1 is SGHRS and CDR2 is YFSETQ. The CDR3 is CASSLARNLNTEAFF. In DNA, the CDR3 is TGCGCCAGCAGCTTGGCTAGGAACTTGAACACTGAAGCTTTCTTT.

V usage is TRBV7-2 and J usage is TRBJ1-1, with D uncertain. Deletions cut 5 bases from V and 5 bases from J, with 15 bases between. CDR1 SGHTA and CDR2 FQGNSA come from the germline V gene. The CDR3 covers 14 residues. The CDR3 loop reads CASSPVEGGTEAFF. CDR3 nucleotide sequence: TGTGCCAGCAGCCCGGTAGAGGGAGGGACTGAAGCTTTCTTT.

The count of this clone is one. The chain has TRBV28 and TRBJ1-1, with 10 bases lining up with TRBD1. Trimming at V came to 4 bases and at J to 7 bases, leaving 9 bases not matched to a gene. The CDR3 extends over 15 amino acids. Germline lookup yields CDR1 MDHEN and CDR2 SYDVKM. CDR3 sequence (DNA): TGTGCCAGCAGTTCCCTGACAGGGGGCAACTTTGAAGCTTTCTTT. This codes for CASSSLTGGNFEAFF.

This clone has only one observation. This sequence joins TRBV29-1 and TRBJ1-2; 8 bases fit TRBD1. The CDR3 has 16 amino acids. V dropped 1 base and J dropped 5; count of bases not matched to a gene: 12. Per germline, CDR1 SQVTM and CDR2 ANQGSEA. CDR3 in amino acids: CSVEGGQGNLLYGYTF. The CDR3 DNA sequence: TGCAGCGTTGAAGGAGGACAGGGTAATCTCCTTTATGGCTACACCTTC.

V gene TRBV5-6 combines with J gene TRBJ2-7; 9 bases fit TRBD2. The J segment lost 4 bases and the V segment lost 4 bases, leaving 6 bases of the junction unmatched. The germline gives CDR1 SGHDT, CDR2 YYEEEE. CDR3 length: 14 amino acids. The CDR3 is CASSRASGNYEQYF. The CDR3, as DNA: TGTGCCAGCAGCCGGGCTAGCGGGAATTACGAGCAGTACTTC.

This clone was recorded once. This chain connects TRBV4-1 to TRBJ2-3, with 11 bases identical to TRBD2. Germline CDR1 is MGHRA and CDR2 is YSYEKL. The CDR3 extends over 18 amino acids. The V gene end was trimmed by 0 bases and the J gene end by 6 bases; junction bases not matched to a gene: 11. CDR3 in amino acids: CASSQETSGVRSSDTQYF. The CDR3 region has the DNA TGCGCCAGCAGCCAAGAGACTAGCGGGGTACGTAGTTCGGATACGCAGTATTTT.

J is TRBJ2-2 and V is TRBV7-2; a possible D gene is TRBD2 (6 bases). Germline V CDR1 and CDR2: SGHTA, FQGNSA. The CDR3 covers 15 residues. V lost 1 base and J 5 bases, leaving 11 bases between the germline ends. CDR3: CASSLDGSETGELFF. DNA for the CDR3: TGTGCCAGCAGCTTAGACGGGAGCGAGACCGGGGAGCTGTTTTTT.

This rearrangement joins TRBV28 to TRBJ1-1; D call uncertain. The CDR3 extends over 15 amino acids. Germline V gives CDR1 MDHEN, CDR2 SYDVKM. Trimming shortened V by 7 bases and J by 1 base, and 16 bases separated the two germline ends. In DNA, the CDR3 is TGTGCCAGCATAGTGGGTTTGGAGGGGAACACTGAAGCTTTCTTT. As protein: CASIVGLEGNTEAFF.